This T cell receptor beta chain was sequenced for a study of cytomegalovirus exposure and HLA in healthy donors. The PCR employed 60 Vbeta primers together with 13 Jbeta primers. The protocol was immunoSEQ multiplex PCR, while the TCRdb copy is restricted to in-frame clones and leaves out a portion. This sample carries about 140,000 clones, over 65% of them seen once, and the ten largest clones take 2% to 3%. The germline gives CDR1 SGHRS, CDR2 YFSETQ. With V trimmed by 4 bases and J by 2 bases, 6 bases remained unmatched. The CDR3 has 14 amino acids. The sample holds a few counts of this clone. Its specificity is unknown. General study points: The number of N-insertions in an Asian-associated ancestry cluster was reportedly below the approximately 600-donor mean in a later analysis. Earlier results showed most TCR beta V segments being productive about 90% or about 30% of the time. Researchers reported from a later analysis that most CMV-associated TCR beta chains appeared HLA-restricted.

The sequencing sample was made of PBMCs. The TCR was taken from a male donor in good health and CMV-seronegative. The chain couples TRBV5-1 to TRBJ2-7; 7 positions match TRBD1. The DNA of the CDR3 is TGCGCCAGCAGCCCTCCGGGACAGCCCTACGAGCAGTACTTC. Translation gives CASSPPGQPYEQYF.